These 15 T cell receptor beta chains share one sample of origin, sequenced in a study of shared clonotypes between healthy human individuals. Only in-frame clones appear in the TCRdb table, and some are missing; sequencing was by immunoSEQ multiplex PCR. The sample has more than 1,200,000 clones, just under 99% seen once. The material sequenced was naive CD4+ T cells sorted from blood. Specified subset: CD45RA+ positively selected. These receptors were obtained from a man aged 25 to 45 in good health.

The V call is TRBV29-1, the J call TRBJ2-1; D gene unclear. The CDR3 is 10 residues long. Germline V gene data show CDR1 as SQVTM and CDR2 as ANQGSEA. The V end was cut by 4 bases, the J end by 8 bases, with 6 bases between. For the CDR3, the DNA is TGCAGCGTTGGTCCCGATGAGCAGTTCTTC. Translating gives CSVGPDEQFF.

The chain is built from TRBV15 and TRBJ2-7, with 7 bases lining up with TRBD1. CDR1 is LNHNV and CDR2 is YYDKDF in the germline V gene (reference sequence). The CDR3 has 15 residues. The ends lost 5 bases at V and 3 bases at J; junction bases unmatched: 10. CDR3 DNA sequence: TGTGCCACCAGCTTGACCCGGGACAGCTACTACGAGCAGTACTTC. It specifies CATSLTRDSYYEQYF.

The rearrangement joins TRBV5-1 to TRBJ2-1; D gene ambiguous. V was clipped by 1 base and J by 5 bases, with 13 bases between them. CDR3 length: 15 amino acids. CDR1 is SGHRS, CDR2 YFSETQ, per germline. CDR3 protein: CASSLPGRQDNEQFF. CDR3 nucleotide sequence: TGCGCCAGCAGCTTGCCTGGGCGTCAGGACAATGAGCAGTTCTTC.

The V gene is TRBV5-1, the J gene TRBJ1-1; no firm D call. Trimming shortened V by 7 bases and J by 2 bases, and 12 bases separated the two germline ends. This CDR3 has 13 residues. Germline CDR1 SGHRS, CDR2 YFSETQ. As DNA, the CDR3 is TGCGCCAGCCGGACCCAGATTAACACTGAAGCTTTCTTT. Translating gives CASRTQINTEAFF.

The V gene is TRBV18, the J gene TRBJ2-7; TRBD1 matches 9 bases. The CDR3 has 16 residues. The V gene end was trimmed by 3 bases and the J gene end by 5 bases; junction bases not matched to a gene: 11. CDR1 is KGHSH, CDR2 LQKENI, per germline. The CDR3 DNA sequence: TGTGCCAGCTCACCGATTGTAGGACAGGGGTCCCACGAGCAGTACTTC. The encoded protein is CASSPIVGQGSHEQYF.

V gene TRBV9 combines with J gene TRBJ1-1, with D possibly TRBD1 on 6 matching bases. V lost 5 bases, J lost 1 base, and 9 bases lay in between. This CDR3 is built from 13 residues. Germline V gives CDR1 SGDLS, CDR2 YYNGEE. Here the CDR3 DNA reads TGTGCCAGCAGTTACAGGGAGAACACTGAAGCTTTCTTT. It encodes CASSYRENTEAFF.

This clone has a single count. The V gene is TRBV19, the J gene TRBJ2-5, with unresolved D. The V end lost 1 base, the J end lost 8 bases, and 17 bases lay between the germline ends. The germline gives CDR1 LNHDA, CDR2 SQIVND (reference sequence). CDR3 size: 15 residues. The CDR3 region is CASSIAHGTGETQYF. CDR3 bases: TGTGCCAGTAGTATAGCCCACGGTACCGGAGAAACCCAGTACTTC.

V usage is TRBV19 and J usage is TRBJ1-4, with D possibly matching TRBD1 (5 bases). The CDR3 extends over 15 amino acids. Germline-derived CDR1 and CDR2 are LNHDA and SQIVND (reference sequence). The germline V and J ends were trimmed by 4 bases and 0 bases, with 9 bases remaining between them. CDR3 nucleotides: TGTGCCAGTAGTAGCAGGGCGGCAACTAATGAAAAACTGTTTTTT. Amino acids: CASSSRAATNEKLFF.

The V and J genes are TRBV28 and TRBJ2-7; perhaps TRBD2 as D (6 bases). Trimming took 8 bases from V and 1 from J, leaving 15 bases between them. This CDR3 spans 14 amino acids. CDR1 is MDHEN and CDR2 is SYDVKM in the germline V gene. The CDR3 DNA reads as TGTGCCAGCCGGTCGACTGGGAGGTCCTACGAGCAGTACTTC. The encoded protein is CASRSTGRSYEQYF.

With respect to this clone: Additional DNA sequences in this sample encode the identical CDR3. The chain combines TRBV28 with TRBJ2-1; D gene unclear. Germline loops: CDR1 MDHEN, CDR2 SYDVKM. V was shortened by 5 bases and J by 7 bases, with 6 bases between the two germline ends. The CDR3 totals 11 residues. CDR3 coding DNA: TGTGCCAGCAGTAGACCGAATGAGCAGTTCTTC. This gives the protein CASSRPNEQFF.

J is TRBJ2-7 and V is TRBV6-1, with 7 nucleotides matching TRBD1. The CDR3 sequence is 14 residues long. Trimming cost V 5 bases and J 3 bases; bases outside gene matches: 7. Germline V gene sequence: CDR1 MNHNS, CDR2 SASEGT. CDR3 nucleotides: TGTGCCAGCAGTCGGACAGGAGAAGACTACGAGCAGTACTTC. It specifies CASSRTGEDYEQYF.

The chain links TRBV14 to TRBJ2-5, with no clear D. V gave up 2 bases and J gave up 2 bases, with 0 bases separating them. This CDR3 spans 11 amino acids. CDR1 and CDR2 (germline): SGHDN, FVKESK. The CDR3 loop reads CASSQQETQYF. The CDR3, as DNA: TGTGCCAGCAGCCAACAAGAGACCCAGTACTTC.

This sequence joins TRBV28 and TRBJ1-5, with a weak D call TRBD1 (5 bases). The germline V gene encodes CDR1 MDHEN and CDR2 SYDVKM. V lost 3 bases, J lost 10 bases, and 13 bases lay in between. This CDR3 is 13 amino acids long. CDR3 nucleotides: TGTGCCAGCAGTTTGCCGGACACACATCCCCAGCATTTT. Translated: CASSLPDTHPQHF.

CDR3 region: CASSMLANTEAFF. In DNA form, the CDR3 reads TGTGCCAGTAGTATGCTAGCGAACACTGAAGCTTTCTTT. The rearrangement joins TRBV19 to TRBJ1-1; D call uncertain. The germline gives CDR1 LNHDA, CDR2 SQIVND (reference sequence). This CDR3 region has 13 residues. V was trimmed by 3 bases and J by 1 base, leaving 6 bases between them.

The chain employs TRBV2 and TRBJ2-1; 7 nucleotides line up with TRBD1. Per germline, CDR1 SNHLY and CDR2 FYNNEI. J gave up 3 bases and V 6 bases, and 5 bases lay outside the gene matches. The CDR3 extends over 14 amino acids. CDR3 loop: CASRRTGLYNEQFF. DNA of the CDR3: TGTGCCAGCAGGCGGACAGGACTCTACAATGAGCAGTTCTTC.